This T cell receptor (beta chain) appears in the sequencing data of a study of T cell responses to AZD1222 COVID-19 vaccine. About the study: Second-dose recipients at about 4 or about 12 weeks were treated as one pooled group. Study observations and caveats: Vaccine-associated CD4 TCRs ranged over spike, dominating at 160-218 and 743-854.

Produced via immunoSEQ multiplex PCR; TCRdb's table is partial and in-frame only. The repertoire holds about 140,000 clones, about 90% seen once, with around 5% in the top ten. Germline CDR1 SQVTM, CDR2 ANQGSEA. This CDR3 spans 13 amino acids. Deletions cut 6 bases from V and 3 bases from J, with 14 bases between. Points on this clone: Antigen: not known.

Sequencing used peripheral blood, obtained on day 0 of AZD1222 vaccination. The chain is built from TRBV29-1 and TRBJ1-2; no clear D gene. This TCR was sampled from an adult in good health. CDR3 region: CSVPAVTYYGYTF. The CDR3 DNA is TGCAGCGTCCCTGCCGTGACCTACTATGGCTACACCTTC.